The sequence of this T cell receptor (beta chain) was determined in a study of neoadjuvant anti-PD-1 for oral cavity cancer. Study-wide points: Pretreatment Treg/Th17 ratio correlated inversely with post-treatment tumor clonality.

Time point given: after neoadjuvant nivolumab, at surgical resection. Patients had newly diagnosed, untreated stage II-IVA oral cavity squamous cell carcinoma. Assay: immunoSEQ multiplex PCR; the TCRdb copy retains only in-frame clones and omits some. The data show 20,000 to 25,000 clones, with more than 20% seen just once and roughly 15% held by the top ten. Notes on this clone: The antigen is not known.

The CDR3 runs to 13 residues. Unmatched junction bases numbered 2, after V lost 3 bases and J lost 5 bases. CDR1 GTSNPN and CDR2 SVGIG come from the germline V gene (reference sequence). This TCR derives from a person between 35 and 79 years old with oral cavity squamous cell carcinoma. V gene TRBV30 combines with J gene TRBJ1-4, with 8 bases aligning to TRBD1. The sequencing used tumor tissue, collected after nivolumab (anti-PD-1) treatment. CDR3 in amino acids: CAWRWTGNEKLFF. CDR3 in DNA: TGTGCCTGGAGGTGGACAGGGAATGAAAAACTGTTTTTT.